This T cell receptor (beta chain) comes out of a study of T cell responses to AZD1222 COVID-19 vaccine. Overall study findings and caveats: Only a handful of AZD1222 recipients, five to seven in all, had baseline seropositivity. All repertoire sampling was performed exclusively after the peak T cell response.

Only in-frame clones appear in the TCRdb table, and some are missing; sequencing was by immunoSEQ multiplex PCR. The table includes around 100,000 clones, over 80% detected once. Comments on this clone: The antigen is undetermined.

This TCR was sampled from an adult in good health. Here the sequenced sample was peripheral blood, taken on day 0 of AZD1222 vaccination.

The CDR3, as DNA: TGTGCCAGCAGCCAAGATCCGACTAGCGGGTCGGGCGAGCAGTACTTC. Protein: CASSQDPTSGSGEQYF. This rearrangement joins TRBV4-2 to TRBJ2-7; 10 bases are a match to TRBD2. V was clipped by 0 bases and J by 6 bases; unmatched bases: 8. Germline V gene data show CDR1 as LGHNA and CDR2 as YNFKEQ. There are 16 residues in the CDR3.